These T cell receptor beta chains were read from a single sample in a study of cytomegalovirus exposure and HLA in healthy donors. Profiled with immunoSEQ multiplex PCR; TCRdb holds only in-frame clones, not every one. The listing contains some 140,000 clones. Sequenced: PBMCs. All receptors derive from a woman in her fifties or sixties in good health and CMV-seronegative. Each CDR3 is given with its conserved first and last residue. D genes are given only for firm matches.

d_call j_call v_call cdr3_nt cdr3_aa
- TRBJ1-2 TRBV6-5 TGTGCCAGCAGTCGCGCGGGGCTCCCCTATGGCTACACCTTC CASSRAGLPYGYTF
- TRBJ1-1 TRBV6-1 TGTGCCAGCAGTTTCGACAGGCCCACTGAAGCTTTCTTT CASSFDRPTEAFF
- TRBJ1-1 TRBV7-3 TGTGCCAGCAGCTTACAGGAGAACACTGAAGCTTTCTTT CASSLQENTEAFF
- TRBJ2-2 TRBV7-9 TGTGCCAGCAGAAATACAGGTGTCAACACCGGGGAGCTGTTTTTT CASRNTGVNTGELFF
- TRBJ2-5 TRBV28 TGTGCCAGCAGTTTTATTTGGTCAGTAGCTACCCAGTACTTC CASSFIWSVATQYF
- TRBJ1-1 TRBV27 TGTGCCAGCAGTTTATCTGGGGGCGCCTCTGAAGCTTTCTTT CASSLSGGASEAFF
- TRBJ2-1 TRBV9 TGTGCCAGTTCTCTCCGGGATGAGCAGTTCTTC CASSLRDEQFF
TRBD1 TRBJ2-1 TRBV6-1 TGTGCCAGCAACCGGGACAGGGGGTTTGTCAATGAGCAGTTCTTC CASNRDRGFVNEQFF
TRBD2 TRBJ2-1 TRBV7-2 TGTGCCAGCAGTCTGGGGACTAGCGGGTCTAATGAGCAGTTCTTC CASSLGTSGSNEQFF
TRBD2 TRBJ2-1 TRBV5-1 TGCGCCAGCAGTGTTACCAGCGGGGGGGCCCTTGAGCAGTTCTTC CASSVTSGGALEQFF
TRBD2 TRBJ2-1 TRBV13 TGTGCCAGCAGCAAAATAGCGGGAGGGCTTGAGCAGTTCTTC CASSKIAGGLEQFF
- TRBJ2-3 TRBV5-1 TGCGCCAGCAGCTTGGTAGCGGACACAGATACGCAGTATTTT CASSLVADTDTQYF
TRBD2 TRBJ2-7 TRBV4-2 TGTGCCAGCAGCCAAGAGCCGGGCGGGAGCGAGCAGTACTTC CASSQEPGGSEQYF
TRBD1 TRBJ1-1 TRBV28 TGTGCCAGCAGTCCGCCCGGGACAGGGGTGACTGAAGCTTTCTTT CASSPPGTGVTEAFF
- TRBJ2-7 TRBV29-1 TGCAGCGTTGGTCACAACTACGAGCAGTACTTC CSVGHNYEQYF
TRBD2 TRBJ2-7 TRBV5-1 TGCGCCAGCAGTTCCGGGACTAGCGGGAGCTACGAGCAGTACTTC CASSSGTSGSYEQYF
- TRBJ1-1 TRBV20-1 TGCAGTGCAACCGACAGAAATGAAGCTTTCTTT CSATDRNEAFF